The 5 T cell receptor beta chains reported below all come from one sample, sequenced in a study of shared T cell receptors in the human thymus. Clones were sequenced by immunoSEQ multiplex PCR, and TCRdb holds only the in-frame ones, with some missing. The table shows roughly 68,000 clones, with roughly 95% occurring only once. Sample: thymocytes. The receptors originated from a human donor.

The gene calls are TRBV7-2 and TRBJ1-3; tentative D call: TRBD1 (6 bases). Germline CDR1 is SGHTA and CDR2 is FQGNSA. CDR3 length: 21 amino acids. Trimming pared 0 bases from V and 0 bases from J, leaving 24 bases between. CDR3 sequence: CASSLAIDRDIRLSSGNTIYF. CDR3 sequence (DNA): TGTGCCAGCAGCTTAGCGATTGACCGGGACATCAGACTCAGCTCTGGAAACACCATATATTTT.

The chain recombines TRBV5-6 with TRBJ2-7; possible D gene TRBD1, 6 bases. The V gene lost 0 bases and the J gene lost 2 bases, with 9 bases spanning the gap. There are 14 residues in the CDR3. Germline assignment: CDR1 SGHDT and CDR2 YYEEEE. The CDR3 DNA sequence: TGTGCCAGCAGCTTGGACAGGGACCCCTACGAGCAGTACTTC. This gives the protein CASSLDRDPYEQYF.

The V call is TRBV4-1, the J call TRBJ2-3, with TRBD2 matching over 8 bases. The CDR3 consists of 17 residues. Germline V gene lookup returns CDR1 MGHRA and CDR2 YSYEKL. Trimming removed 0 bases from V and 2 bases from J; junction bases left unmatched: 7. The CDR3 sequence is CASSQETRGGHTDTQYF. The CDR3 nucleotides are TGCGCCAGCAGCCAAGAGACGCGCGGGGGGCACACAGATACGCAGTATTTT.

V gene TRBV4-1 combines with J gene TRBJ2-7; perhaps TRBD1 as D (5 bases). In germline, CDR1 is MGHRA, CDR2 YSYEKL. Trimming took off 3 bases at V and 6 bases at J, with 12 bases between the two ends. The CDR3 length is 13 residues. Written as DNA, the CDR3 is TGCGCCAGCAGCCACAGGGTACCCTTCGAGCAGTACTTC. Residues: CASSHRVPFEQYF.

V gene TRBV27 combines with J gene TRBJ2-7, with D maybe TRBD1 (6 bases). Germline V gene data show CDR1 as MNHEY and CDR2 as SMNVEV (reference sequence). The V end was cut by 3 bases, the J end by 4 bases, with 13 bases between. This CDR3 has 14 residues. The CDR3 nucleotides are TGTGCCAGCAGTTTGGGCAGGGGCAGGTACGAGCAGTACTTC. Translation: CASSLGRGRYEQYF.